This T cell receptor beta chain was documented in a study of T cell responses to AZD1222 COVID-19 vaccine. The CDR3 runs 18 residues. Looked up from germline, CDR1 is SQVTM and CDR2 is ANQGSEA. Sequenced by immunoSEQ multiplex PCR; TCRdb stores in-frame clones only, minus some. This table holds under 200,000 clones, around nine tenths found once. The clonotype originates from an adult who received the MenACWY meningococcal vaccine as a control. The sample was peripheral blood, taken 28 days after the second dose of the MenACWY control vaccine. This sequence joins TRBV29-1 and TRBJ1-3; TRBD1 matches 7 bases. Here the CDR3 reads CRTPTIRRDSYSGNTIYF. CDR3 nucleotides: TGCAGGACTCCCACCATTAGACGGGACAGTTACTCTGGAAACACCATATATTTT.